The T cell receptor beta chain described here comes from a study of blood T cells in healthy people across ages. Study observations and caveats: The donors' CMV status was not determined, possibly confounding changes in expanded clonotypes.

The length of the CDR3 is 16 residues. The V segment lost 8 bases and the J segment 2 bases; nucleotides outside the gene matches: 14. Per the germline V gene, CDR1 is MNHEY and CDR2 is SMNVEV (reference sequence). Each sample used at least 7 million PBMCs. Together with a sample-barcoded 5' primer, a J-beta primer mix was included in a second PCR lasting about 7 to 11 cycles. A 12-random-nucleotide template-switch adaptor tagged each cDNA molecule. MiXCR, applied by TCRdb to the 5' RACE reads, yields one record per CDR3 protein. The sample lists about 730,000 distinct CDR3 sequences; about 42% were seen once. This clonotype showed up just a few times. The antigen is not known.

Input material: blood. The source of this sequence is a woman aged 55-69 years in good health. This chain uses TRBV27 with TRBJ2-7; 8 bases are a match to TRBD2. CDR3 sequence: CASLNLLAGSAYEQYF. In DNA, the CDR3 is TGTGCCAGCTTAAACCTGCTAGCGGGTTCCGCCTACGAGCAGTACTTC.